This TCR beta chain stems from a study of T cells in Graves' hyperthyroidism and ophthalmopathy. The study's findings and limits: Ophthalmopathy onset followed model prediction by a median around six months.

This clonotype was detected only a few times. Its antigen is still unknown. The CDR3 covers 14 residues. Germline CDR1 SGHTA, CDR2 FQGNSA. Trimming pared 3 bases from V and 3 bases from J, leaving 11 bases between. An absence of ophthalmopathy progression within 18 months meant stable Graves' hyperthyroidism. Exclusion criteria comprised uncontrolled infection, other autoimmune disease, pregnancy or lactation. TCR beta CDR3 regions were amplified from RNA transcripts. The primer set for the first-round RT-PCR of the TCR CDR3 was HTBI. TCRdb used MiXCR to reprocess the multiplex PCR reads, holding one entry per CDR3 protein. The repertoire holds 600,000 or so distinct CDR3 sequences, with 46% as singletons.

This TCR was recovered from a woman younger than 30 with Graves' hyperthyroidism. The sample taken for sequencing was peripheral blood or thyroid tissue (not recorded which). The chain has TRBV7-2 and TRBJ1-1; perhaps TRBD1 as D (6 bases). DNA for the CDR3: TGTGCCAGCAGCTTGGGGTACAGGGACACTGAAGCTTTCTTT. Its translation: CASSLGYRDTEAFF.